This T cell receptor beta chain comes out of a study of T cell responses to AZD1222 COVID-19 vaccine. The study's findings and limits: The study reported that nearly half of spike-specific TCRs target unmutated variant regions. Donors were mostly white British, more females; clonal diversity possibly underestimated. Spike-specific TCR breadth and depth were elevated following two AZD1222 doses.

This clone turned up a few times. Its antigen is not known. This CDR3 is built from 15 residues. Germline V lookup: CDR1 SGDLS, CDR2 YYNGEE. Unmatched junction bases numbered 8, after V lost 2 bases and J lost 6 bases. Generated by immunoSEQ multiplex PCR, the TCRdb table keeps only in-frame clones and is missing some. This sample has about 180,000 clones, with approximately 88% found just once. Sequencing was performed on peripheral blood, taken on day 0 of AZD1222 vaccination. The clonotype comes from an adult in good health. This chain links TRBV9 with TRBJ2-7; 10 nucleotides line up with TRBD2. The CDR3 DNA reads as TGTGCCAGCAGCGTCTCTAGCGGGAGATTCTCCGAGCAGTACTTC. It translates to CASSVSSGRFSEQYF.